This entry describes one T cell receptor (beta chain). These data are taken from a study of blood T cell repertoires in COVID-19. V shed 5 bases and J 1 base; nucleotides not matched to a gene: 6. CDR3 length: 15 residues. CDR1 SGHVS and CDR2 FQNEAQ come from the germline V gene. In the original analysis: Estimates of nucleated cell counts were drawn from the amplification of reference gene primers. TCRdb's copy holds only in-frame clones and misses some; the assay was immunoSEQ multiplex PCR. Clonal size and the V and J genes are those of that table, whereas D and trimming came from the DNA. The sample includes 200,000 to 250,000 clones, approximately 90% of them seen just once.

The sequencing input was PBMCs or T cells enriched from blood (not recorded which). The clonotype was recovered from a man aged 25 to 45 who had recovered from COVID-19. This sequence joins TRBV7-8 and TRBJ1-1; 8 nucleotides match TRBD1. The CDR3 DNA follows: TGTGCCAGCAGCGCGGACAGGGCGAAGAACACTGAAGCTTTCTTT. Amino acids: CASSADRAKNTEAFF.